This TCR beta chain is drawn from a study of blood T cell repertoires in COVID-19. TCRdb's copy holds only in-frame clones and misses some; the assay was immunoSEQ multiplex PCR. The sample carries about 170,000 clones, about four fifths recorded once. The CDR3 contains 15 residues. Looked up from germline, CDR1 is GTSNPN and CDR2 is SVGIG (reference sequence). Trimming cost V 0 bases and J 1 base, with 11 bases left between them. This clonotype was sampled from a woman at least 80 years old with COVID-19, enrolled during active disease. Sequencing was carried out using peripheral blood. The V gene is TRBV30, the J gene TRBJ2-3, with a weak D call TRBD1 (7 bases). CDR3 residues: CAWSVGGGGTDTQYF. The CDR3 coding sequence is TGTGCCTGGAGTGTAGGGGGCGGGGGCACAGATACGCAGTATTTT. Variable domain in full (rest from reference TRBV30 and TRBJ2-3): SQTIHQWPATLVQPVGSPLSLECTVEGTSNPNLYWYRQAAGRGLQLLFYSVGIGQISSEVPQNLSASRPQDRQFILSSKKLLLSDSGFYLCAWSVGGGGTDTQYFGPGTRLTVL.